A single T cell receptor beta chain is shown here with its context. Its specificity is not known. The CDR3 spans 14 residues. J was trimmed by 4 bases and V by 5 bases; bases with no gene match: 6. The germline V gene has CDR1 SGHTA and CDR2 FQGNSA. These data come from a study of siplizumab effects on memory and regulatory T cells. Whole-study results and caveats: There appeared to be greater diversity in naive T cells than in memory cells, and naive T cells seemed major contributors to the alloresponse. Unstimulated subsets captured only a minor fraction of alloreactive clones. Among sequences traceable to unstimulated CD4+ memory cells, alloreactive ones were significantly reduced by siplizumab. Proliferating Tregs taken from siplizumab cultures were not shown to have a confirmed suppressive function.

Clones were sequenced by immunoSEQ multiplex PCR, and TCRdb holds only the in-frame ones, with some missing. Of about 110,000 clones listed, about 92% are singletons. The sample consisted of Tregs sorted from blood. This TCR derives from a human donor in good health. The rearrangement joins TRBV7-2 to TRBJ1-2; 8 nucleotides align to TRBD1. The CDR3 here is CASSPTTGAYGYTF. CDR3 nucleotides: TGTGCCAGCAGCCCAACGACAGGGGCCTATGGCTACACCTTC.